Below are 32 T cell receptor beta chains sequenced from a single sample in a study of blood T cells in healthy people across ages. A sample-barcoded 5' primer and a J-beta primer mix were used in a second PCR of about 6 to 12 cycles. TCRdb reprocessed the 5' RACE reads via MiXCR and lists one record per CDR3 protein. The data contain roughly 700,000 distinct CDR3 sequences, around 45% of them singletons. The source material was blood. Receptors were obtained from a woman aged 55-75 years in good health.

In its sample, this clonotype was seen many times. V usage is TRBV7-9 and J usage is TRBJ2-4; D call uncertain. Germline CDR1 reads SEHNR; CDR2 reads FQNEAQ (reference sequence). With 0 bases removed from V and 0 bases from J, the gap between germline ends came to 6 bases. This CDR3 is 15 amino acids long. The CDR3 loop reads CASSLARLAKNIQYF. The CDR3 DNA reads as TGTGCCAGCAGCTTAGCGAGGCTAGCCAAAAACATTCAGTACTTC.

The CDR3 region has the DNA TGCAGTGCTAGAGCTTACTCGGCCAGCACAGATACGCAGTATTTT. Translated, it gives CSARAYSASTDTQYF. This chain joins TRBV20-1 and TRBJ2-3; no clear D. Trimming pared 1 base from V and 0 bases from J, leaving 11 bases between. Germline CDR1 and CDR2: DFQATT and SNEGSKA (reference sequence). The CDR3 extends over 15 amino acids.

The chain recombines TRBV29-1 with TRBJ2-7, with D maybe TRBD2 (5 bases). Germline V gene lookup returns CDR1 SQVTM and CDR2 ANQGSEA. V lost 5 bases and J lost 2, with 13 bases in between. The CDR3 is 13 amino acids. In nucleotides, the CDR3 is TGCAGCGTTCGCGCAGGAGGAACCTACGAGCAGTACTTC. Its translation is CSVRAGGTYEQYF.

Only a few counts were recorded for this clonotype. The V gene is TRBV24-1, the J gene TRBJ2-5, with 7 bases that match TRBD1. There are 11 residues in the CDR3. Trimming took 12 bases from V and 2 from J; bases not matched to a gene: 2. CDR1 and CDR2 (germline): KGHDR, SFDVKD. In DNA, the CDR3 is TGTGCCGTGGGACAGCAAGAGACCCAGTACTTC. Protein product: CAVGQQETQYF.

The chain uses TRBV7-2 and TRBJ2-1; D is ambiguous. The DNA end is a closer match to TRBJ2-7, so the J assignment may be wrong. This CDR3 is 13 amino acids long. Germline V gives CDR1 SGHTA, CDR2 FQGNSA. DNA of the CDR3: TGTGCCAGCAGCTGGCAGGTTAACAATGAGCAGTACTTC. Translated: CASSWQVNNEQYF.

This clonotype was recorded once. The J gene is TRBJ2-3, the V gene TRBV20-1, with 10 bases aligning to TRBD2. The CDR3 spans 14 residues. The V segment lost 5 bases and the J segment 2 bases; nucleotides outside the gene matches: 4. CDR1 DFQATT and CDR2 SNEGSKA come from the germline V gene (reference sequence). DNA for the CDR3: TGCAGTGCTGAAAGCGGGGGGGTCACAGATACGCAGTATTTT. This codes for CSAESGGVTDTQYF.

This clonotype was seen only a few times. The chain employs TRBV7-3 and TRBJ2-1, with 9 bases aligning to TRBD1. With 5 bases clipped from V and 2 bases from J, the junction kept 4 bases outside the gene matches. Germline V gene lookup returns CDR1 SGHTA and CDR2 FQGTGA. This CDR3 contains 15 residues. CDR3 coding DNA: TGTGCCAGCAGCACTGGACAGGGGACCTACAATGAGCAGTTCTTC. It encodes CASSTGQGTYNEQFF. Drawing the rest from reference TRBV7-3 and TRBJ2-1, the complete variable domain is GAGVSQTPSNKVTEKGKYVELRCDPISGHTALYWYRQSLGQGPEFLIYFQGTGAADDSGLPNDRFFAVRPEGSVSTLKIQRTERGDSAVYLCASSTGQGTYNEQFFGPGTRLTVL.

This clonotype was detected a few times. V and J are TRBV20-1 and TRBJ2-7; 13 bases are a match to TRBD2. V trimming: 1 base; J trimming: 2 bases; junction bases outside the gene matches: 2. Germline V lookup: CDR1 DFQATT, CDR2 SNEGSKA (reference sequence). The CDR3 consists of 15 residues. As DNA, the CDR3 is TGCAGTGCTAGAGTCGGGACTAGCGGGACCTACGAGCAGTACTTC. It encodes CSARVGTSGTYEQYF.

This chain uses TRBV9 with TRBJ2-2; no firm D call. The CDR3 is 14 residues long. V was shortened by 7 bases and J by 2 bases, with 12 bases between the two germline ends. Germline assignment: CDR1 SGDLS and CDR2 YYNGEE. DNA of the CDR3: TGTGCCAGCGGTGAAAGACTCAACACCGGGGAGCTGTTTTTT. Protein sequence: CASGERLNTGELFF.

The chain recombines TRBV20-1 with TRBJ1-6; D might be TRBD1 (5 bases). Germline CDR1 DFQATT, CDR2 SNEGSKA (reference sequence). V was trimmed by 1 base and J by 7 bases, leaving 17 bases between them. This CDR3 spans 16 amino acids. CDR3 in amino acids: CSARGWGGLRNSPLHF. Here the CDR3 DNA reads TGCAGTGCTAGAGGTTGGGGGGGGTTGCGGAATTCACCCCTCCACTTT.

The chain links TRBV20-1 to TRBJ2-1; TRBD2 aligns across 7 bases. The J call may be in error: the DNA end matches TRBJ2-7 better. In germline, CDR1 is DFQATT, CDR2 SNEGSKA (reference sequence). The CDR3 loop spans 16 amino acids. The CDR3 nucleotides are TGCAGTGCTAGGCATCGGGAGGCCGTGTCCTACAATGAGCAGTACTTC. As protein: CSARHREAVSYNEQYF.

In its sample, this clonotype was seen a few times. The rearrangement links TRBV9 to TRBJ2-3, with D tentatively TRBD2 (6 bases). V was cut by 0 bases and J by 6 bases, with 14 bases left in between. Germline loops: CDR1 SGDLS, CDR2 YYNGEE. The CDR3 runs 15 residues. CDR3 residues: CASSVAGVRVDTQYF. DNA for the CDR3: TGTGCCAGCAGCGTAGCGGGAGTAAGGGTGGATACGCAGTATTTT.

V is TRBV20-1 and J is TRBJ2-1; TRBD2 matches at 8 bases. V lost 0 bases to trimming and J lost 10 bases; unmatched junction nucleotides: 8. The germline gives CDR1 DFQATT, CDR2 SNEGSKA (reference sequence). The CDR3 contains 14 residues. CDR3 DNA: TGCAGTGCTAGAGATCCGGGAGGGCTTGGGGAGCAGTTCTTC. Translating gives CSARDPGGLGEQFF.

The chain is built from TRBV15 and TRBJ1-6; D ambiguous. Trimming took off 1 base at V and 3 bases at J, with 7 bases between the two ends. Looked up from germline, CDR1 is LNHNV and CDR2 is YYDKDF (reference sequence). The CDR3 is 15 residues long. CDR3 nucleotide sequence: TGTGCCACCAGCAGAGTTAACAACTATAATTCACCCCTCCACTTT. Residues: CATSRVNNYNSPLHF.

The chain links TRBV7-9 to TRBJ2-6; tentatively, D is TRBD1 (5 bases). The CDR3 length is 15 residues. Looked up from germline, CDR1 is SEHNR and CDR2 is FQNEAQ (reference sequence). Trimming left V 1 base short and J 3 bases short, with 7 bases between. CDR3 in amino acids: CASSLDTGGANVLTF. The DNA for the CDR3 is TGTGCCAGCAGCTTAGACACAGGTGGGGCCAACGTCCTGACTTTC.

V is TRBV6-5 and J is TRBJ2-5; 7 bases map to TRBD1. Judging by the DNA end, TRBJ2-7 fits better; the J call may be wrong. Germline V gene data show CDR1 as MNHEY and CDR2 as SVGAGI. The length of the CDR3 is 14 residues. The CDR3 loop reads CASSRGTEFYEQYF. For the CDR3, the DNA is TGTGCCAGCAGTAGAGGGACAGAGTTTTACGAGCAGTACTTC.

The chain links TRBV7-2 to TRBJ2-1, with 12 bases that match TRBD2. J lost 7 bases, V lost 2 bases, and 12 bases had no gene match. CDR1 and CDR2 from the germline V gene are SGHTA and FQGNSA. The CDR3 covers 18 residues. In nucleotides, the CDR3 is TGTGCCAGCAGCTTAATGTCTAGCGGGAGGGCGTCTCAAAATGAGCAGTTCTTC. It codes for CASSLMSSGRASQNEQFF.

J is TRBJ2-3 and V is TRBV6-6; D gene ambiguous. The CDR3 extends over 14 amino acids. CDR1 is MNHNY, CDR2 SVGAGI, per germline (reference sequence). Trimming cost V 2 bases and J 4 bases, with 10 bases left between them. CDR3 DNA: TGTGCCAGCAGTTACCCGGTATCAGCAGATACGCAGTATTTT. It is translated as CASSYPVSADTQYF.

This chain connects TRBV20-1 to TRBJ2-1; the D is unclear. This CDR3 has 14 residues. Germline V gene sequence: CDR1 DFQATT, CDR2 SNEGSKA (reference sequence). Deletions cut 5 bases from V and 4 bases from J, with 15 bases between. This CDR3 is CSALGRRAYNEQFF. DNA for the CDR3: TGCAGTGCTCTTGGACGTAGGGCGTACAATGAGCAGTTCTTC.

About this clonotype: A much more abundant neighbour one base away suggests this may be a read error. The gene calls are TRBV4-1 and TRBJ2-1; unclear D gene. CDR1 MGHRA and CDR2 YSYEKL come from the germline V gene. The CDR3 sequence is 11 residues long. The CDR3 sequence: CASSHYNEQFF. The CDR3 bases are TGTGCCAGCAGCCACTACAATGAGCAGTTCTTC.

This chain uses TRBV20-1 with TRBJ2-5; possibly TRBD2 for D (6 bases). Germline V gene lookup returns CDR1 DFQATT and CDR2 SNEGSKA (reference sequence). The ends were cut back, 1 base at V and 3 bases at J, with 18 bases in the middle. The CDR3 totals 16 residues. CDR3 bases: TGCAGTGCTAGAGCCAAGGGGAGGCCCGGGAAAGAGACCCAGTACTTC. As protein: CSARAKGRPGKETQYF.

The V gene is TRBV29-1, the J gene TRBJ2-1; 7 nucleotides line up with TRBD2. The CDR3 consists of 15 residues. V lost 1 base to trimming and J lost 0 bases; unmatched junction nucleotides: 3. Germline-derived CDR1 and CDR2 are SQVTM and ANQGSEA. The CDR3 coding sequence is TGCAGCGTTGAAGTTGGCGGGAGCTCCTACAATGAGCAGTTCTTC. It codes for CSVEVGGSSYNEQFF.

The rearrangement joins TRBV29-1 to TRBJ2-1; TRBD1 matches at 11 bases. This CDR3 spans 14 amino acids. The germline CDR1 and CDR2 sequences are SQVTM and ANQGSEA. V shed 4 bases, J shed 7 bases, and the junction held 6 bases outside the gene matches. CDR3 nucleotides: TGCAGCGTTGGGACAGGGGGCTCGGTAAATGAGCAGTTCTTC. It is translated as CSVGTGGSVNEQFF.

In nucleotides, the CDR3 is TGTGCCAGCAGCATTGACAGATATAATGAAAAACTGTTTTTT. Encoded protein: CASSIDRYNEKLFF. This chain joins TRBV7-9 and TRBJ1-4, with a weak D call TRBD1 (5 bases). The V end lost 5 bases, the J end lost 4 bases, and 11 bases lay between the germline ends. The CDR3 extends over 14 amino acids. Germline V lookup: CDR1 SEHNR, CDR2 FQNEAQ (reference sequence).

This clonotype was picked up a small number of times. The CDR3 here is CASSEQGLGTQYF. As DNA, the CDR3 is TGTGCCAGCAGTGAGCAGGGACTGGGGACCCAGTACTTC. The rearrangement links TRBV2 to TRBJ2-5; possibly TRBD2 for D (6 bases). CDR1 is SNHLY and CDR2 is FYNNEI in the germline V gene. V shed 3 bases and J shed 7 bases, with 12 bases lying between them. The CDR3 is 13 residues long.

CDR3 coding DNA: TGTGCCAGCCCTCCTGACCCGCTCCCCCGGCCTAGTGAGCAGTTCTTC. Translating gives CASPPDPLPRPSEQFF. V gene TRBV6-5 combines with J gene TRBJ2-1; D is undetermined. Looked up from germline, CDR1 is MNHEY and CDR2 is SVGAGI. There are 16 residues in the CDR3. The V and J ends lost 8 bases and 9 bases respectively, with 26 bases between them.

The rearrangement uses TRBV20-1 and TRBJ2-7; D unresolved. The CDR3 loop spans 10 amino acids. CDR1 and CDR2 from the germline V gene are DFQATT and SNEGSKA (reference sequence). V lost 2 bases and J 4 bases, leaving 3 bases between the germline ends. The CDR3 nucleotides read TGCAGTGCTAGACAGTACGAGCAGTACTTC. Amino acids: CSARQYEQYF.

This rearrangement joins TRBV20-1 to TRBJ1-4; TRBD1 matches 11 bases. The CDR3 runs 15 residues. Germline V gene sequence: CDR1 DFQATT, CDR2 SNEGSKA (reference sequence). V was clipped by 6 bases and J by 7 bases; unmatched bases: 10. This CDR3 reads CSARDRGRLSEKLFF. The DNA of the CDR3 is TGCAGTGCCCGGGACAGGGGGAGGCTTAGTGAAAAACTGTTTTTT.

The J gene is TRBJ2-1, the V gene TRBV7-2, with TRBD2 identical over 9 bases. The CDR3 consists of 16 residues. Germline V CDR1 and CDR2: SGHTA, FQGNSA. The V segment lost 1 base and the J segment 7 bases; nucleotides outside the gene matches: 8. The chain's CDR3 is CASSLGRGTSMNEQFF. The CDR3 bases are TGTGCCAGCAGCTTAGGCCGCGGGACTAGCATGAATGAGCAGTTCTTC.

This clonotype was detected many times. The J gene is TRBJ2-3, the V gene TRBV4-3; TRBD2 matches 8 bases. Germline trimming cut 0 bases from V and 6 bases from J; bases unmatched to any gene: 8. Germline assignment: CDR1 LGHNA and CDR2 YSLEER. The CDR3 extends over 16 amino acids. The CDR3 DNA follows: TGCGCCAGCAGCCAAGATCCGGCGGGAGGAAGGGATACGCAGTATTTT. It encodes CASSQDPAGGRDTQYF.

The gene calls are TRBV5-1 and TRBJ1-4; 7 bases map to TRBD1. Germline CDR1 is SGHRS and CDR2 is YFSETQ. CDR3 size: 15 residues. V trimming: 3 bases; J trimming: 3 bases; junction bases outside the gene matches: 5. CDR3 region: CASSSSGGPNEKLFF. CDR3 nucleotides: TGCGCCAGCAGCTCATCAGGGGGGCCTAATGAAAAACTGTTTTTT.

Comment on this clonotype: A much larger clone differs by one base, so this may be a read error. The rearrangement links TRBV9 to TRBJ2-2; perhaps TRBD2 as D (6 bases). Germline CDR1 is SGDLS and CDR2 is YYNGEE. The CDR3 extends over 16 amino acids. The ends were cut back, 0 bases at V and 4 bases at J, with 13 bases in the middle. CDR3 amino acids: CASSVAGRGGTGELFF. As DNA, the CDR3 is TGTGCCAGCAGCGTAGCTGGTCGGGGAGGCACCGGGGAGCTGTTTTTT.